The 2 T cell receptor beta chains below all came from one sample that was sequenced in a study of blood T cell repertoires in COVID-19. Here immunoSEQ multiplex PCR was the method, and the copy in TCRdb shows in-frame clones only, minus some. The sample has approximately 190,000 clones, more than 75% seen once. Source material: peripheral blood. The receptor source for this set is a woman aged 55-75 years with COVID-19, enrolled during active disease.

This clone was observed a single time. This chain joins TRBV4-1 and TRBJ2-1; TRBD1 agrees at 8 bases. Germline CDR1 and CDR2: MGHRA and YSYEKL. The trim removed 4 bases at V and 1 base at J, leaving 6 bases unmatched. The CDR3 length is 16 residues. Written as DNA, the CDR3 is TGCGCCAGCAGCCCAGAGAGGACAGGGTCCTACAATGAGCAGTTCTTC. This codes for CASSPERTGSYNEQFF.

In its sample, this clone was seen a few times. This chain links TRBV5-6 with TRBJ2-1, with D possibly being TRBD2 (6 bases). The V and J ends lost 7 bases and 3 bases respectively, with 14 bases between them. The CDR3 contains 14 residues. Germline V gene data show CDR1 as SGHDT and CDR2 as YYEEEE. In DNA form, the CDR3 reads TGTGCCAGCGGGGACTTGGTACTCTACAATGAGCAGTTCTTC. This sequence encodes CASGDLVLYNEQFF.